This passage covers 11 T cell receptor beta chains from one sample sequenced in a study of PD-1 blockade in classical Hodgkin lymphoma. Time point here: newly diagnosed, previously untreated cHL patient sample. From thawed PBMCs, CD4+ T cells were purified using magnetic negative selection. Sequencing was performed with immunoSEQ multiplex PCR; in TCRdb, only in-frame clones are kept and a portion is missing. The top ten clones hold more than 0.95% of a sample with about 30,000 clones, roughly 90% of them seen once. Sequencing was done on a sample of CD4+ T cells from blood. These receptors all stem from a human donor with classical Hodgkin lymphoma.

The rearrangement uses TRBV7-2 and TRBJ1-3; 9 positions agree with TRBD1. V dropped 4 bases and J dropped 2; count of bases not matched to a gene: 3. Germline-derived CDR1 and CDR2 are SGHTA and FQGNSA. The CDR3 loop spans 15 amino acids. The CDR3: CASSSGTGTGNTIYF. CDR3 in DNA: TGTGCCAGCAGCTCCGGGACAGGGACTGGAAACACCATATATTTT.

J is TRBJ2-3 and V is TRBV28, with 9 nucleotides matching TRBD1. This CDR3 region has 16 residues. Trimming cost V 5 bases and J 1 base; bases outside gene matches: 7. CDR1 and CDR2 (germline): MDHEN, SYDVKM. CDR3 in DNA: TGTGCCAGCAGTGTTACCGGGACAGGGCGCACAGATACGCAGTATTTT. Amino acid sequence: CASSVTGTGRTDTQYF.

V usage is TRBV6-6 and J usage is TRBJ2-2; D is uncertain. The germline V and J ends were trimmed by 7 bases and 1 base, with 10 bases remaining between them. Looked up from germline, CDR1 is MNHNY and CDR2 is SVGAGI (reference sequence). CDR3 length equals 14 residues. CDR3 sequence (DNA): TGTGCCAGCACCAGACGACTGAACACCGGGGAGCTGTTTTTT. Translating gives CASTRRLNTGELFF.

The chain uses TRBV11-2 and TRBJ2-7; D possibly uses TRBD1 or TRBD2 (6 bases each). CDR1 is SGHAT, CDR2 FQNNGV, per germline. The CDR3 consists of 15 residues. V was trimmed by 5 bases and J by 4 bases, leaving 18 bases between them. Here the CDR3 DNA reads TGTGCCAGCAGCCCCCCCAGGGGAGGTTGGTACGAGCAGTACTTC. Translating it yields CASSPPRGGWYEQYF.

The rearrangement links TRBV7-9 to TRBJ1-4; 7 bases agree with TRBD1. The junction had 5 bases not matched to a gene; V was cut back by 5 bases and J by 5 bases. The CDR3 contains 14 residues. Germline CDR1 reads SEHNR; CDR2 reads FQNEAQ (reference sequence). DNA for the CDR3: TGTGCCAGCAGCCCGGGACAGAAAAATGAAAAACTGTTTTTT. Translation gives CASSPGQKNEKLFF. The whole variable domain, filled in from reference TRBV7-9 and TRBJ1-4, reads DTGVSQNPRHKITKRGQNVTFRCDPISEHNRLYWYRQTLGQGPEFLTYFQNEAQLEKSRLLSDRFSAERPKGSFSTLEIQRTEQGDSAMYLCASSPGQKNEKLFFGSGTQLSVL.

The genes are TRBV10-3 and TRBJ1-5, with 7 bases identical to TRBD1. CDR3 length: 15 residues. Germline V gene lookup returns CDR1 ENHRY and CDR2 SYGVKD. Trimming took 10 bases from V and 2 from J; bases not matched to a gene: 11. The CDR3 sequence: CATKSQGEGNQPQHF. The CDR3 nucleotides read TGTGCCACCAAGAGCCAGGGGGAAGGCAATCAGCCCCAGCATTTT.

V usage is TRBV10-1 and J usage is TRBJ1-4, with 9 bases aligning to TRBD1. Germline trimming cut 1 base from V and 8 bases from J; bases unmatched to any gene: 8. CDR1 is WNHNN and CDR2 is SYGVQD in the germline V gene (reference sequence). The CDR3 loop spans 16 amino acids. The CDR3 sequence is CASSEYLTGGGEKLFF. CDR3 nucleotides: TGCGCCAGCAGTGAGTATTTGACAGGGGGTGGGGAAAAACTGTTTTTT.

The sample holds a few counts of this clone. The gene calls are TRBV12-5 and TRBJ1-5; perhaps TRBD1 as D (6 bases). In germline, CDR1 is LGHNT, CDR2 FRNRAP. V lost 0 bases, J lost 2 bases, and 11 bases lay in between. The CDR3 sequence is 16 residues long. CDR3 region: CASGLVQGIRNQPQHF. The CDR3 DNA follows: TGTGCTAGTGGTTTGGTACAGGGCATCCGCAATCAGCCCCAGCATTTT.

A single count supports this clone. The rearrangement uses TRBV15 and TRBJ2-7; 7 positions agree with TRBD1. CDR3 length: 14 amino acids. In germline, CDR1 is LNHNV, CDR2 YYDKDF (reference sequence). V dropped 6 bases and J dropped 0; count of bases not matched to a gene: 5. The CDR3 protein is CATSRGQASYEQYV. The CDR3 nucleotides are TGTGCCACCAGTCGCGGACAGGCCTCCTACGAGCAGTACGTC.

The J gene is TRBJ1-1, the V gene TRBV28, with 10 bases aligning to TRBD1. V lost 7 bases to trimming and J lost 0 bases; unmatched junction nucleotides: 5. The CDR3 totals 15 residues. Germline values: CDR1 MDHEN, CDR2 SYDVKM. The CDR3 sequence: CASIGQGGMNTEAFF. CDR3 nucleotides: TGTGCCAGCATCGGACAGGGGGGCATGAACACTGAAGCTTTCTTT.

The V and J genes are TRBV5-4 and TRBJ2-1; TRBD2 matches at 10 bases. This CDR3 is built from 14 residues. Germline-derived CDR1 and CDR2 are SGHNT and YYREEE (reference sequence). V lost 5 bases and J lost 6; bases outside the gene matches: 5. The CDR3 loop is CASRTGLASNEQFF. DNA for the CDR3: TGTGCCAGCAGAACGGGACTAGCGAGCAATGAGCAGTTCTTC.